This is a list of T cell receptor beta chains from one sample in a study of blood T cell repertoires in COVID-19. Clones were sequenced by immunoSEQ multiplex PCR, and TCRdb holds only the in-frame ones, with some missing. The table shows 150,000 to 200,000 clones, with about 77% occurring only once. Sequenced: PBMCs or T cells enriched from blood (not recorded which). The receptors come from a woman aged 45-59 years with acute COVID-19. Both conserved end residues are part of each CDR3. A D gene is named only where the DNA matches it firmly. Clone size is not always given. Where it is, it says once, few, many or a class for expanded clones.

J	V	D	length	size	CDR3	DNA
TRBJ1-2	TRBV9	-	14	few	CASERREGSGGYTF	TGTGCCTCCGAACGGAGGGAGGGGAGCGGTGGCTACACCTTC
TRBJ2-1	TRBV5-1	TRBD2	14	-	CASSLGDYTMKQFF	TGCGCCAGCAGCTTGGGGGACTATACAATGAAACAGTTCTTC
TRBJ2-2	TRBV24-1	-	12	-	CATSDLRGELFF	TGTGCCACCAGTGATTTGCGTGGGGAGCTGTTTTTT
TRBJ2-3	TRBV9	TRBD2	15	-	CASTLAGTPTDTQYF	TGTGCCAGCACCTTAGCGGGGACCCCCACAGATACGCAGTATTTT
TRBJ2-5	TRBV5-1	-	13	once	CASSPTGQETQYF	TGCGCCAGCAGCCCCACTGGCCAAGAGACCCAGTACTTC
TRBJ1-3	TRBV6-1	-	15	-	CASSRLRGRKDTIYF	TGTGCCAGCAGTCGCCTCAGGGGACGGAAGGACACCATATATTTT
TRBJ2-3	TRBV14	TRBD2	16	once	CASSQAQRGYTDTQYF	TGTGCCAGCAGCCAAGCCCAGCGGGGGTACACAGATACGCAGTATTTT
TRBJ1-2	TRBV28	TRBD1	16	once	CASRTPAVGTGRGYTF	TGTGCCAGCAGAACACCAGCCGTCGGGACAGGACGCGGCTACACCTTC
TRBJ1-2	TRBV6-4	-	11	once	CASSRGRGYTF	TGTGCCAGCAGCAGGGGAAGGGGCTACACCTTC
TRBJ2-5	TRBV2	TRBD2	15	-	CASKASGGPRETQYF	TGTGCCAGCAAGGCGAGCGGGGGGCCCCGAGAGACCCAGTACTTC
TRBJ2-1	TRBV19	TRBD1	13	few	CASSIRTGEEQFF	TGTGCCAGTAGTATCAGGACAGGGGAAGAGCAGTTCTTC
TRBJ2-2	TRBV5-1	-	16	-	CASSLGQGMSTGELFF	TGCGCCAGCAGCTTGGGTCAGGGTATGAGCACCGGGGAGCTGTTTTTT
TRBJ2-2	TRBV11-3	TRBD1	15	-	CASSLGDRGAGELFF	TGTGCCAGCAGCCTAGGGGACAGGGGAGCCGGGGAGCTGTTTTTT
TRBJ1-5	TRBV19	TRBD1	15	-	CASSTGTGGGQPQHF	TGTGCCAGTAGCACCGGGACAGGGGGCGGTCAGCCCCAGCATTTT
TRBJ1-6	TRBV4-3	-	13	-	CASSQEASRALHF	TGCGCCAGCAGCCAAGAGGCCAGTCGGGCCCTCCACTTT
TRBJ2-3	TRBV18	TRBD1	17	-	CASSPVLWDRGRETQYF	TGTGCCAGCTCACCTGTACTGTGGGACAGGGGTCGAGAAACGCAGTATTTT
TRBJ1-6	TRBV28	-	14	few	CASSLSGRGSPLHF	TGTGCCAGCAGTTTATCGGGGAGAGGGTCACCCCTCCACTTT
TRBJ1-5	TRBV6-5	TRBD1	15	-	CASSSDRGRNQPQHF	TGTGCCAGCAGCTCCGACAGGGGACGCAATCAGCCCCAGCATTTT
TRBJ2-5	TRBV14	TRBD1	14	-	CASSRNRGQETQYF	TGTGCCAGCAGCCGGAACAGGGGCCAAGAGACCCAGTACTTC
TRBJ1-1	TRBV7-9	TRBD1	14	-	CASSWTGRDTEAFF	TGTGCCAGCAGCTGGACAGGGAGAGACACTGAAGCTTTCTTT
TRBJ1-1	TRBV2	TRBD1	14	-	CASNLQTGDTEAFF	TGTGCCAGCAACCTTCAGACAGGGGACACTGAAGCTTTCTTT
TRBJ1-2	TRBV7-9	-	12	-	CASSLQGLGYTF	TGTGCCAGCAGCTTACAGGGGTTAGGCTACACCTTC